These T cell receptor beta chains were read from a single sample in a study of T cells after posttransplantation cyclophosphamide. Generated by immunoSEQ multiplex PCR, the TCRdb table keeps only in-frame clones and is missing some. This sample comprises tens of thousands of clones, none seen once only. Sequenced: PBMCs. These receptors were obtained from a man aged 35 to 55 in good health, CMV-negative, and a related stem cell transplant donor. The CDR3 runs from the conserved cysteine through the conserved F or W. The D gene is left open where the match is weak. Clone size is not always given. Where it is, it says once, few, many or a class for expanded clones.

TRBJ2-7 TRBD2 TRBV7-2 many TGTGCCAGCAGCTTAGACACTAGCGACGAGCAGTACTTC CASSLDTSDEQYF
TRBJ2-7 TRBD1 TRBV18 many TGTGCCAGCTCACACAGGGGAAAGGAAGGGTCCTACGAGCAGTACTTC CASSHRGKEGSYEQYF
TRBJ2-7 TRBD1 TRBV5-1 many TGCGCCAGCAGCTTTAGGACAGGGTCATACGAGCAGTACTTC CASSFRTGSYEQYF
TRBJ2-2 TRBD2 TRBV2 many TGTGCCGGCCATAGCGGGTTAAACACCGGGGAGCTGTTTTTT CAGHSGLNTGELFF
TRBJ2-2 TRBD2 TRBV18 many TGTGCCAGCTCACCCAGCTTGGGACTAGCGGGAGTCGTACCCGGGGAGCTGTTTTTT CASSPSLGLAGVVPGELFF
TRBJ1-2 - TRBV6-5 many TGTGCCAGCAGTTACGACAGGAATGGCTACACCTTC CASSYDRNGYTF
TRBJ1-1 - TRBV28 many TGTGCCAGCAGTCCCGGACAGAACACTGAAGCTTTCTTT CASSPGQNTEAFF
TRBJ1-5 TRBD1 TRBV2 many TGTGCCACCTCGGGGCAGGGGGTCGGCTGGCAGCCCCAGCATTTT CATSGQGVGWQPQHF
TRBJ2-2 - TRBV7-8 many TGTGCCAGCAGCTTGACTCGCGGGCCGAACACCGGGGAGCTGTTTTTT CASSLTRGPNTGELFF
TRBJ2-3 TRBD2 TRBV11-3 many TGTGCCAGCAGCCAGCGGTCTAGCGGGAGGTACACAGATACGCAGTATTTT CASSQRSSGRYTDTQYF
TRBJ2-2 - TRBV29-1 many TGCAGCGCTCTGGGGGAGGTGGGGGAGCTGTTTTTT CSALGEVGELFF
TRBJ2-7 TRBD1 TRBV27 - TGTGCCAGCAGTCCCGGGACAGGGGGCTACGAGCAGTACTTC CASSPGTGGYEQYF
TRBJ2-3 TRBD2 TRBV19 many TGTGCCAGTAGTACAAGCGGGAGTTGGGATACGCAGTATTTT CASSTSGSWDTQYF
TRBJ2-5 TRBD1 TRBV6-1 many TGTGCCAGCAGTGATGGGACAGAGATAACTCAAGAGACCCAGTACTTC CASSDGTEITQETQYF
TRBJ1-2 - TRBV11-2 many TGTGCCAGCAGCTTAGGCGTGTCCCCTAACTATGGCTACACCTTC CASSLGVSPNYGYTF
TRBJ2-7 TRBD1 TRBV9 many TGTGCCAGCAGCCCCCGGACAGGGCAGCACGAGCAGTACTTC CASSPRTGQHEQYF
TRBJ2-1 - TRBV2 many TGTGCCAGCAGTGAAGCGCTTGGATTCGCGGATGAGCAGTTCTTC CASSEALGFADEQFF
TRBJ2-7 - TRBV27 few TGTGCCGGCAGTTTATCGGGTAGCACCGCCTACGAGCAGTACTTC CAGSLSGSTAYEQYF
TRBJ2-5 TRBD2 TRBV5-4 many TGTGCCAGCAGCCCCGTGAGCGGGAGTGGTTTGGAGACCCAGTACTTC CASSPVSGSGLETQYF
TRBJ2-1 TRBD2 TRBV4-1 few TGCGCCAGCAGCCAAGTTGGGAGGGCCTTCAATGAGCAGTTCTTC CASSQVGRAFNEQFF
TRBJ2-5 TRBD1 TRBV2 many TGTGCCAGCAGGGAAAGGACAGGGGAAGAGACCCAGTACTTC CASRERTGEETQYF
TRBJ1-3 TRBD1 TRBV15 many TGTGCCACCAGCAGAGACCGGACAGGACGCGAAAACTCTGGAAACACCATATATTTT CATSRDRTGRENSGNTIYF
TRBJ2-3 - TRBV25-1 many TGTGCCAGCAGTGGGCCAGATACGCAGTATTTT CASSGPDTQYF
TRBJ2-5 TRBD2 TRBV7-2 many TGTGCCAGCAGCGTGAAACTAGCGGGAGAAGTGGAGACCCAGTACTTC CASSVKLAGEVETQYF
TRBJ1-1 TRBD1 TRBV6-1 many TGTGCCAGCACCAGACAGGGGGCTGGAACTGAAGCTTTCTTT CASTRQGAGTEAFF
TRBJ2-7 TRBD1 TRBV15 many TGTGCCACCAGCAGACTGGGACAGGGAACCTACGAGCAGTACTTC CATSRLGQGTYEQYF
TRBJ2-7 TRBD1 TRBV30 many TGTGCCTGGAGTGTAATGGGACAGCCCACCTCCTACGAGCAGTACTTC CAWSVMGQPTSYEQYF